This T cell receptor (beta chain) came from a study of T-cell memory formation after mild COVID-19. In the study overall: The TCR clusters were mostly specific to one donor. Study results and caveats: Contracting CD8+ clones were enriched in EMRA, CD4+ mainly in CM and EM.

The 5'RACE method, run with constant-segment primers, produced TCR alpha and TCR beta cDNA libraries (carrying sample barcodes and UMIs). MiXCR was run by TCRdb on the 5' RACE reads, yielding one entry per CDR3 protein. The sample shows about 350,000 distinct CDR3 sequences, about an eighth of them seen only once. Worth noting for this clonotype: Its matching antigen is unknown.

Germline trimming cut 5 bases from V and 2 bases from J; bases unmatched to any gene: 6. Germline V lookup: CDR1 MGHRA, CDR2 YSYEKL. The length of the CDR3 is 16 residues. This receptor was obtained from a man aged 18 to 29 who had mild COVID-19 (a few samples of this study predate the infection). Cell type and time point are not known. Source material: PBMCs or a T cell subset sorted from them (not recorded which). The chain is built from TRBV4-1 and TRBJ2-4; 10 bases agree with TRBD1. The CDR3, as DNA: TGCGCCAGCAGCACGACAGGGGGCGGATCCAAAAACATTCAGTACTTC. Translating it yields CASSTTGGGSKNIQYF.